Only a few counts were recorded for the clone carrying this TCR beta chain. Antigen specificity is unknown. Aged about 6 to 100, donors were systemically healthy Caucasians from Russia. A second 7 to 11 cycle PCR used barcoded and J-beta primers. Every cDNA molecule carried a tag from a template-switch adaptor bearing 12 random nucleotides. TCRdb called the 5' RACE reads again in MiXCR, with one record for every CDR3 protein. The sample has about a million distinct CDR3 sequences, just over 50% seen once. The V gene's germline CDR1 is SGHTA and CDR2 FQGNSA. This CDR3 spans 15 amino acids. The data originate from a study of blood T cells in healthy people across ages. Points from the study as a whole: Researchers report that TCR beta diversity correlated strongly with naive T cell percentage. Measured against age, TCR beta diversity per million T cells decreased in a roughly linear manner.

The chain is built from TRBV7-2 and TRBJ2-1, with D perhaps matching TRBD1 or TRBD2 (7 bases each). The closer fit of TRBJ2-7 to the DNA end suggests the J call may be wrong. This receptor was obtained from a woman aged 55-70 years in good health. The sequencing input was blood. The CDR3, as DNA: TGTGCCAGCAGCCCCCGACCAGGGGGGGACAATGAGCAGTACTTC. This codes for CASSPRPGGDNEQYF.